Below, one TCR beta chain is given with its context. The antigen is undetermined. An amount of RNA that ranged from roughly 0.5 to 1 ug was reverse transcribed with random hexamers. TCRdb re-called the immunoSEQ multiplex PCR reads through MiXCR, storing one row per CDR3 protein. Of 300,000 or so distinct CDR3 sequences in the sample, about 91% were seen once. CD8+ and CD4+ blood T cells underwent TCR beta sequencing. These data come from a study of CD8 T cells in Susac syndrome. CDR1 and CDR2 (germline): LGHDT, YNNKEL (reference sequence). The germline V and J ends were trimmed by 2 bases and 3 bases, with 14 bases remaining between them. This CDR3 is 16 amino acids long. Whole-study results and caveats: The relatively small number of individuals in the TCR sequencing and HLA analysis was acknowledged by the study.

The chain recombines TRBV3-1 with TRBJ2-1; tentative D call: TRBD1 (5 bases). This sequence originates from a human donor with multiple sclerosis. The sample comprised CD4+ T cells from PBMCs. This CDR3 is CASSQLFQGSYNEQFF. CDR3 sequence (DNA): TGTGCCAGCAGCCAACTTTTTCAGGGCAGCTACAATGAGCAGTTCTTC.